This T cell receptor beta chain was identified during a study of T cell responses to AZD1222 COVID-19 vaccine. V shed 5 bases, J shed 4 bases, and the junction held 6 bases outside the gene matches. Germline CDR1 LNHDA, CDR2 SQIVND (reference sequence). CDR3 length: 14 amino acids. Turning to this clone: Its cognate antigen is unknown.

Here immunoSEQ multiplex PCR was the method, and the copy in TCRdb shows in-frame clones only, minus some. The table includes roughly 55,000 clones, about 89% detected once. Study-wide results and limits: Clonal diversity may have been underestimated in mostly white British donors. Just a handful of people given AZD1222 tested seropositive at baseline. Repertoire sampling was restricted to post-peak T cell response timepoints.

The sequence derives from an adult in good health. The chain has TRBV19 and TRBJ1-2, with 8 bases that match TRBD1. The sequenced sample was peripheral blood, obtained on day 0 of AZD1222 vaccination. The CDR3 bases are TGTGCCAGTAGTGTACCGGGGACAGGCTATGGCTACACCTTC. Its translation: CASSVPGTGYGYTF. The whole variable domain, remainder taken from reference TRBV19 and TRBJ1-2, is DGGITQSPKYLFRKEGQNVTLSCEQNLNHDAMYWYRQDPGQGLRLIYYSQIVNDFQKGDIAEGYSVSREKKESFPLTVTSAQKNPTAFYLCASSVPGTGYGYTFGSGTRLTVV.